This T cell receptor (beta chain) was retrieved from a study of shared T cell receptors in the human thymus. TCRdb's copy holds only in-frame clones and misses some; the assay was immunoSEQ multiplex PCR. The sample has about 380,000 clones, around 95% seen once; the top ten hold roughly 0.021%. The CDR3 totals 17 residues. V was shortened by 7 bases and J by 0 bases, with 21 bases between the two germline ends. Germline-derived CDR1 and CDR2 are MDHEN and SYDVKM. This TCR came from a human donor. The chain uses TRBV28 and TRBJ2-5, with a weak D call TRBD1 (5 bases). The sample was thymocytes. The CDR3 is CASTCGRELEYQETQYF. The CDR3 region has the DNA TGTGCCAGCACTTGTGGCAGGGAATTGGAGTACCAAGAGACCCAGTACTTC.